This T cell receptor beta chain was found in a study of post-analysis software for immune sequencing data. cDNA libraries for TCR beta contained unique molecular identifiers. TCRdb independently ran MiXCR on the PCR reads; one entry per CDR3 protein. The sample includes hundreds of thousands of distinct CDR3 sequences, 36% seen only once; the top ten take 4.5% to 5.5%. This clonotype was counted many times. This clonotype was sampled from a girl aged 5-17 years with multiple sclerosis. The sequenced sample was blood.

The CDR3 sequence is CASSVDLGQGIGYEQFF. CDR3 DNA: TGTGCCAGCAGCGTAGACCTGGGACAGGGGATAGGCTATGAGCAGTTCTTC. V and J are TRBV9 and TRBJ2-1; 10 bases map to TRBD1. The CDR3 covers 17 residues. The germline V gene has CDR1 SGDLS and CDR2 YYNGEE. With V trimmed by 0 bases and J by 8 bases, 11 bases remained unmatched.